This TCR delta chain was sequenced for a study of gamma-delta T cells after stem cell transplantation. TCRdb processed the RT-PCR reads again with the CATT caller. The sample shows about 2,600 delta-chain clones, around 3.1% of them seen only once. On this clone itself: For this DNA, TCRdb reports the protein of a much larger clone, which diverges at residue 11, most likely from a read error; the protein presented here is translated directly from the DNA.

Sequencing was done on a sample of gamma-delta T cells. This TCR derives from a human donor. It is not recorded whose cells these are; they may come from a transplant donor.

As DNA, the CDR3 is TGTGCCTGTGACTCCCTAACTGGGGGAGAAAGGTCGTACACCGATAAACTCATCTTT. Translation: CACDSLTGGERSYTDKLIF. The chain employs TRDV2 and TRDJ1; 9 bases are shared with TRDD3. Per germline, CDR1 GEAIGNYY and CDR2 EKD. This CDR3 has 19 residues. Trimming removed 3 bases from V and 0 bases from J; junction bases left unmatched: 16.